Listed below are T cell receptor beta chains from one sample, sequenced in a study of Ad26.COV2.S vaccination and SARS-CoV-2 variants. This table comes from immunoSEQ multiplex PCR, and its TCRdb copy is limited to in-frame clones, with some not included. Among approximately 450,000 clones listed, 80% to 95% were seen once. Material: peripheral blood, obtained in a trial of Ad26.COV2.S vaccine versus placebo. The receptors derive from a person aged 18-60 years who received the Ad26.COV2.S COVID-19 vaccine or a placebo. Each CDR3 is given with its conserved first and last residue. The D gene is left open where the match is weak. Rows give clone size only sometimes, using once, few, many, or a class for an expanded clone.

TRBJ2-7 NA NA TRBV27 TGTGCCAGCAGCGTAACTTTTGTTAAATCCTACGAGCAGTACTTC CASSVTFVKSYEQYF
TRBJ2-1 NA NA TRBV7-9 TGTGCCAGCGCAAACGGTCCGGGCTCCTACAATGAGCAGTTCTTC CASANGPGSYNEQFF
TRBJ2-7 TRBD2 NA TRBV11-2 TGTGCCAGCAGCTTATTACTAGCGGACCCCTCCGAGCAGTACTTC CASSLLLADPSEQYF
TRBJ2-1 TRBD1 NA TRBV6-5 TGTGCCAGCAGGTACCTGGGACAGGCCTCCTACAATGAGCAGTTCTTC CASRYLGQASYNEQFF
TRBJ2-7 NA NA TRBV27 TGTGCCAGCAGTTCGTGGTCGGGGCCCTACGAGCAGTACTTC CASSSWSGPYEQYF
TRBJ1-6 NA NA TRBV30 TGTGCCTGGAGAGGAGACGGTAATTCACCCCTCCACTTT CAWRGDGNSPLHF
TRBJ2-1 NA once TRBV6-6 TGTGCCAGCAGAAAGGTGAACCCAAGTGAGCAGTTCTTC CASRKVNPSEQFF
TRBJ2-1 NA once TRBV28 TGTGCCAGCGGATTATTACTAGAGAAGCAGTTCTTC CASGLLLEKQFF
TRBJ1-1 TRBD1 NA TRBV6-5 TGTGCCAGCAGTCGACAGGGTCTAGGCACTGAAGCTTTCTTT CASSRQGLGTEAFF
TRBJ1-2 NA NA TRBV30 TGTGCCTGGAGTCACACGGCTAACTATGGCTACACCTTC CAWSHTANYGYTF
TRBJ1-1 NA few TRBV25-1 TGTGCCAGCACTGGGTTGGGGACTGAAGCTTTCTTT CASTGLGTEAFF
TRBJ1-1 TRBD1 NA TRBV30 TGTGCCTGGAGTGGGACAGGAGGCACTGCTTTCTTT CAWSGTGGTAFF
TRBJ2-7 NA NA TRBV14 TGTGCCAGCAGCCGAAGAGTAGGGGGAGATTACGAGCAGTACTTC CASSRRVGGDYEQYF
TRBJ2-7 TRBD2 NA TRBV3-1/TRBV3-2 TGTGCCAGCAGCGCCCGGGTAGCGGGGTACGAGCAGTACTTC CASSARVAGYEQYF
TRBJ2-5 TRBD1 NA TRBV14 TGTGCCAGCAGCCAAGACCTCGGGACAGCGTATTACCAAGAGACCCAGTACTTC CASSQDLGTAYYQETQYF
TRBJ1-2 NA NA TRBV10-3 TGTGCCATCAGTAGGGGAGGGGGAGAAGCCCTTAATTTC CAISRGGGEALNF
TRBJ2-3 TRBD2 once TRBV19 TGTGCCAGTAGTATAGGGATGCGGGGGAGCACAGATACGCAGTATTTT CASSIGMRGSTDTQYF
TRBJ2-3 TRBD2 NA TRBV29-1 TGCAGCGTTCGAGGACTAGCGGGAGCAAGTTCGGTGACAGATACGCAGTATTTT CSVRGLAGASSVTDTQYF
TRBJ1-5 NA NA TRBV7-8 TGTGCCAGCAGCTTAGCACAGGGAAATCAGCCCCAGCATTTT CASSLAQGNQPQHF
TRBJ2-7 NA NA TRBV7-9 TGTGCCAGCAGCTTAGCCCAGGACAGTGGCGAGCAGTACTTC CASSLAQDSGEQYF
TRBJ1-2 NA NA TRBV20-1 TGCAGTGCTCGTGAGTCGGGGCACTATGGCTACACCTTC CSARESGHYGYTF
TRBJ2-7 NA NA TRBV7-2 TGTGCCAGCAGCTCCTATCTGGGGGAGCAGTACTTC CASSSYLGEQYF
TRBJ2-7 TRBD2 NA TRBV5-1 TGCGCCAGCAGCTCAGGGACTAGCGGGAGTAGTTACGAGCAGTACTTC CASSSGTSGSSYEQYF
TRBJ1-2 NA NA TRBV20-1 TGCAGTGCTAGACCCCGGGGGGGCTACACCTTC CSARPRGGYTF
TRBJ2-7 NA NA TRBV25-1 TGTGCCACCGGCTTAACAGGCACCGGATACGAGCAGTACTTC CATGLTGTGYEQYF
TRBJ2-5 NA NA TRBV3-1/TRBV3-2 TGTGCCAGCAGCCGAAACAGAGGCTCCCAAGAGACCCAGTACTTC CASSRNRGSQETQYF